Described below is a single T cell receptor beta chain sequence and its context. The antigen is undetermined. The record originates from a study of cytomegalovirus exposure and HLA in healthy donors. Across the whole study: Prior work identified about 120 million unique TCR beta sequences in 150 million to 200 million T cells.

CDR1 SQVTM and CDR2 ANQGSEA come from the germline V gene. V shed 2 bases, J shed 0 bases, and the junction held 7 bases outside the gene matches. This CDR3 region has 15 residues. General study findings and limits: The study recorded about 160 TCR beta chains that were cytomegalovirus-associated. Most subjects' HLA-A and HLA-B alleles were reportedly predicted from TCR beta sequences.

This PCR relied on a set of 60 Vbeta primers and 13 Jbeta primers. Assay: immunoSEQ multiplex PCR; the TCRdb copy retains only in-frame clones and omits some. Among around 83,000 clones listed, over 75% were seen once. The chain recombines TRBV29-1 with TRBJ2-7, with 7 bases fitting TRBD1. Sequencing was done on a sample of PBMCs. The receptor was isolated from a male donor in good health and CMV-seropositive. CDR3 coding DNA: TGCAGCGTTGAAATGTGGGGACAGAGCTCCTACGAGCAGTACTTC. It is translated as CSVEMWGQSSYEQYF.